The TCR beta chain under discussion was sequenced for a study of brain T cells in children with intractable seizures. Whole-study results and caveats: Only CDR3 sequence similarity suggested viral specificity, without known HCMV serostatus.

This table comes from immunoSEQ multiplex PCR, and its TCRdb copy is limited to in-frame clones, with some not included. The data show approximately 330,000 clones, about 94% seen once. The CDR3 is made up of 13 amino acids. The V end was cut by 2 bases, the J end by 4 bases, with 8 bases between. Germline V gives CDR1 MDHEN, CDR2 SYDVKM. Specified time point: blood from clinic visit 5 months post-surgery; TSC patient then seizure free. At least one anti-epileptic drug was given before surgery. Of note for this clone: Its specificity is unknown.

The chain couples TRBV28 to TRBJ1-1; the D is unclear. The sequence came from a boy in the first two years of life with tuberous sclerosis and intractable seizures. Sequenced material: peripheral blood, taken about 5 months after surgery. CDR3 in DNA: TGTGCCAGCAGTTTACACACTCTCACTGAAGCTTTCTTT. Encoded protein: CASSLHTLTEAFF.